This TCR beta chain was recorded in a study of shared T cell receptors in the human thymus. Only in-frame clones appear in the TCRdb table, and some are missing; sequencing was by immunoSEQ multiplex PCR. The repertoire holds more than 550,000 clones, with more than 75% as singletons. This same sample was also part of a study on human thymus T cells. That publication notes: Healthy Finnish infants undergoing corrective surgery for congenital heart defects were used as donors. Resections that were taken during corrective heart surgery supplied the thymus tissue. Thymic and blood repertoires showed apparently biased V and J gene usage. Related research described thymic repertoires that were highly overlapping among unrelated individuals.

Sequencing was carried out using thymocytes. The receptor was derived from a boy in the first two years of life with a congenital heart defect.

Here the CDR3 reads CASSSRGGLATYNEQFF. DNA for the CDR3: TGTGCCAGCAGCTCTAGAGGGGGACTAGCGACTTACAATGAGCAGTTCTTC. The V gene is TRBV11-2, the J gene TRBJ2-1, with 10 nucleotides matching TRBD2. V lost 4 bases to trimming and J lost 4 bases; unmatched junction nucleotides: 10. This CDR3 is 17 amino acids long. CDR1 and CDR2 from the germline V gene are SGHAT and FQNNGV.